This is a list of T cell receptor beta chains from one sample in a study of T cells in Graves' hyperthyroidism and ophthalmopathy. TCRdb re-analysed the multiplex PCR reads in MiXCR, keeping a single row per CDR3 protein. Of some 650,000 distinct CDR3 sequences listed, approximately 16% are singletons. The specimen was blood. The receptors stem from a woman between 35 and 50 years old with Graves' ophthalmopathy. CDR3s include the opening cysteine and the closing phenylalanine or tryptophan. D genes are given only for firm matches. Expanded clones get a size class; other rows say once, few or many, or leave the size out.

TRBV20-1,few,TRBD1,TRBJ2-1,TGCAGTCCACTGGGACAGGGGGCGCATCCGCAGTTCTTC,CSPLGQGAHPQFF
TRBV2,.,TRBD1,TRBJ2-2,TGTGCCAGCATACAGGGGGCGACGAACACCGGGGAGCTGTTTTTT,CASIQGATNTGELFF
TRBV18,.,.,TRBJ2-6,TGTGCCAGCTCCGCACAGAGCTCTGGGGCCAACGTCCTGACTTTC,CASSAQSSGANVLTF
TRBV18,few,.,TRBJ2-5,TGTGCCAGCTCACCACTCGCCGCCAGGGAGACCCAGTACTTC,CASSPLAARETQYF
TRBV5-6,few,.,TRBJ1-5,TGTGCCAGCAGCGCAGGGTTTCAGCCCCAGCATTTT,CASSAGFQPQHF
TRBV5-6,.,TRBD1,TRBJ1-1,TGTGCCAGCAGAGCGGGACAGGTGAACGCTGAAGCTTTCTTT,CASRAGQVNAEAFF
TRBV12-3/TRBV12-4,many,TRBD2,TRBJ2-5,TGTGCCAGCAGCCGCGGCGGACTAGCCCTAAAAGAGACCCAGTACTTC,CASSRGGLALKETQYF
TRBV6-1,few,.,TRBJ2-7,TGTGCCAGCAGTGAACTGGGGGCCTCCTCCTACGAGCAGTACTTC,CASSELGASSYEQYF
TRBV12-3/TRBV12-4,.,.,TRBJ1-4,TGTGCCAGCAGTCAGATAAGCAGGGGAGCAACTAATGAAAAACTGTTTTTT,CASSQISRGATNEKLFF
TRBV28,many,TRBD2,TRBJ2-1,TGTGCCAGCAGTTGGGGACTAGCGGGGAACAATGAGCAGTTCTTC,CASSWGLAGNNEQFF
TRBV11-2,many,.,TRBJ2-5,TGTGCCAGCAGCTTTACAGGGCGCCAAGAGACCCAGTACTTC,CASSFTGRQETQYF
TRBV29-1,.,.,TRBJ1-2,TGCAGCGTTGAGGGATTGGACTATGGCTACACCTTC,CSVEGLDYGYTF
TRBV30,many,.,TRBJ2-7,TGTGCCTGGAGTATGTCCCGAAGATACGAGCAGTACTTC,CAWSMSRRYEQYF
TRBV5-1,many,.,TRBJ2-1,TGCGCCAGCAGCTTGGGCGACTACCCTGGTGATGAGCAGTTCTTC,CASSLGDYPGDEQFF
TRBV19,.,.,TRBJ1-1,TGTGCCAGTAGTGCGTCCGGGGGCGGTAACCATGAAGCTTTCTTT,CASSASGGGNHEAFF
TRBV25-1,.,.,TRBJ2-1,TGTGCCAGCAGTGACGTACAGGGAGACAATGAGCAGTTCTTC,CASSDVQGDNEQFF
TRBV7-6,.,.,TRBJ2-7,TGTGCCAGCAGCTTAGCTAGCGCCCGCTACGAGCAGTACTTC,CASSLASARYEQYF
TRBV5-4,.,.,TRBJ2-3,TGTGCCAGCAGCTTGGTGGTGGCTAGCGAAGCGACAGATACGCAGTATTTT,CASSLVVASEATDTQYF
TRBV20-1,.,TRBD2,TRBJ2-5,TGCAGTGCGGAAAGCGGGGGGGCCGGTGAGACCCAGTACTTC,CSAESGGAGETQYF
TRBV18,.,.,TRBJ1-2,TGTGCCAGCTCACCAAATTATAATACAGGAGGAGAGAGCTACACCTTC,CASSPNYNTGGESYTF
TRBV11-3,many,TRBD1,TRBJ2-1,TGTGCCAGCAGCCCCAGGGGGCCGGGACACCACAATGAGCAGTTCTTC,CASSPRGPGHHNEQFF
TRBV13,many,.,TRBJ1-2,TGTGCCAGCAGCGACACGAACTATGGCTACACCTTC,CASSDTNYGYTF
TRBV5-5,few,.,TRBJ1-6,TGTGCCAACAGCCCAGAGGGGACCCGTTCTTCACCCCTCCACTTT,CANSPEGTRSSPLHF
TRBV2,many,.,TRBJ1-4,TGTGCCAGCAAGAGAGATGCAACTAATGAAAAACTGTTTTTT,CASKRDATNEKLFF
TRBV28,few,.,TRBJ1-1,TGTGCCAGCAAGGGCTCGAACACTGAAGCTTTCTTT,CASKGSNTEAFF
TRBV18,many,TRBD1,TRBJ1-1,TGTGCCAGCTCACCCCCCGGGACAGGGGGCACTGAAGCTTTCTTT,CASSPPGTGGTEAFF
TRBV7-9,.,.,TRBJ2-2,TGTGCCAGCAGCGCCTATATGGACACCGGGGAGCTGTTTTTT,CASSAYMDTGELFF
TRBV27,many,TRBD2,TRBJ2-7,TGTGCCAGCACCCCTACGGCCGACCTAGCGGGCTCCATCGAGCAGTACTTC,CASTPTADLAGSIEQYF
TRBV11-1,many,TRBD2,TRBJ2-1,TGTGCCAGCAGCCCAGGACTAGCGGTCCGGGTTGAGCAGTTCTTC,CASSPGLAVRVEQFF
TRBV10-2,few,TRBD1,TRBJ2-4,TGCGCCAGCAGTTTGGACAGGCAAAACATTCAGTACTTC,CASSLDRQNIQYF
TRBV12-3/TRBV12-4,.,.,TRBJ2-2,TGTGCCAGCAGCTACGATGGTGGGACCGGGGAGCTGTTTTTT,CASSYDGGTGELFF
TRBV10-1,many,.,TRBJ2-2,TGCGCCAGCAGTGATGGAGCAGGGGCCACCGGGGAGCTGTTTTTT,CASSDGAGATGELFF
TRBV28,many,.,TRBJ2-2,TGTGCCAGCAGTTCCTCATTTCGGCTCGCGAACACCGGGGAGCTGTTTTTT,CASSSSFRLANTGELFF
TRBV28,many,TRBD2,TRBJ2-7,TGTGCCAGCAGCCTCAGCGGGAGGGCGGGGCAGTACTTC,CASSLSGRAGQYF
TRBV6-1,many,.,TRBJ2-2,TGTGCCAGCAGGCTTGGGACGGGGGAGCTGTTTTTT,CASRLGTGELFF
TRBV14,.,.,TRBJ1-2,TGTGCCAGCAGCCAAGGATTATCGGGTGGCTACACCTTC,CASSQGLSGGYTF
TRBV9,.,TRBD1,TRBJ2-5,TGTGCCAGCAGCGTAGCCTTGGGACAGTTGGAGACCCAGTACTTC,CASSVALGQLETQYF
TRBV3-1,many,TRBD1,TRBJ2-1,TGTGCCAGCAGTCCTAGAACCCCCCGGGACAGGGGGCCCCACAATGAGCAGTTCTTC,CASSPRTPRDRGPHNEQFF
TRBV9,few,.,TRBJ2-2,TGTGCCAGCAGCGTAGAGATGGTAACGAACACCGGGGAGCTGTTTTTT,CASSVEMVTNTGELFF
TRBV12-3/TRBV12-4,.,.,TRBJ1-2,TGTGCCAGCAGCCCACAGGGTTCGGTCTATGGCTACACCTTC,CASSPQGSVYGYTF
TRBV20-1,few,TRBD1,TRBJ2-1,TGCAGTGCACGCTACGGACAGGGGGGCTACAATGAGCAGTTCTTC,CSARYGQGGYNEQFF
TRBV5-1,many,.,TRBJ1-5,TGCGCCAGCAGCCGAGAGGGGAAAAGGAATCAGCCCCAGCATTTT,CASSREGKRNQPQHF
TRBV9,.,.,TRBJ2-3,TGTGCCAGCACTCTCGCGCCCTACACAGATACGCAGTATTTT,CASTLAPYTDTQYF
TRBV6-1,.,TRBD1,TRBJ1-2,TGTGCCAGCAGTGAAGCGACAGGGGTGACCTATGGCTACACCTTC,CASSEATGVTYGYTF
TRBV10-1,.,.,TRBJ2-1,TGCGCCAGTAAGCTAGCGAACAATGAGCAGTTCTTC,CASKLANNEQFF
TRBV5-1,.,.,TRBJ2-5,TGCGCCAGCAGCTTGGGGTCAACGGACCCTCAAGAGACCCAGTACTTC,CASSLGSTDPQETQYF
TRBV6-1,.,.,TRBJ1-2,TGTGCCAGCAGCCCAGGAGGCGCTTATGGCTACACCTTC,CASSPGGAYGYTF
TRBV15,.,.,TRBJ1-5,TGTGCCACCAGCAGAGGAGACCCCTATCAGCCCCAGCATTTT,CATSRGDPYQPQHF
TRBV7-3,many,.,TRBJ2-7,TGTGCCAGCAGCTTAACGAGGACGGGGGATAGCTCCTACGAGCAGTACTTC,CASSLTRTGDSSYEQYF
TRBV24-1,many,TRBD1,TRBJ2-1,TGTGCCACCAGTGACCCAAAGGGAACAGGGGGATACAATGAGCAGTTCTTC,CATSDPKGTGGYNEQFF
TRBV5-1,.,.,TRBJ2-5,TGCGCCAGCAGCGTGGACTACACAAAAGAGACCCAGTACTTC,CASSVDYTKETQYF
TRBV19,few,TRBD2,TRBJ2-7,TGTGCCAGTAGTGATAGCGGGAGAGTCTCCGAGCAGTACTTC,CASSDSGRVSEQYF
TRBV2,.,TRBD1,TRBJ2-3,TGTGCCACCAGTGATCCAGGGGGAACAGATACGCAGTATTTT,CATSDPGGTDTQYF
TRBV2,many,.,TRBJ1-5,TGTGCCAGCAGTGACCTTCGTGGGCAGCCCCAGCATTTT,CASSDLRGQPQHF
TRBV11-3,many,TRBD1,TRBJ2-1,TGTGCCAGCAGCTTAGAGTCAAGACAGGGCCCTTACAATGAGCAGTTCTTC,CASSLESRQGPYNEQFF
TRBV7-3,few,TRBD1,TRBJ2-2,TGTGCCAGCAGCTTAACGGACAGGTTGGCCGGGGAGCTGTTTTTT,CASSLTDRLAGELFF
TRBV5-1,few,.,TRBJ2-5,TGCGCCAGCAGCGCTCGACAGCCGTACCAAGAGACCCAGTACTTC,CASSARQPYQETQYF
TRBV20-1,.,TRBD1,TRBJ1-6,TGCAGTGCTAGAAAAGGGACAGGGAATTCACCCCTCCACTTT,CSARKGTGNSPLHF
TRBV5-1,few,.,TRBJ2-3,TGCGCCAGCAGCTTGGTTCCGGGACCCGAGGGAGATACGCAGTATTTT,CASSLVPGPEGDTQYF
TRBV2,few,.,TRBJ2-3,TGTGCCAGCAGTGAAGTATGGGGCACAGATACGCAGTATTTT,CASSEVWGTDTQYF